Listed below are T cell receptor beta chains from one sample, sequenced in a study of PD-L1 blockade in urothelial cancer. TCRdb keeps only in-frame clones here, not all; method: immunoSEQ multiplex PCR. This table has around 120,000 clones, around 85% appearing once. The specimen comprised PBMCs, sampled around atezolizumab (anti-PD-L1) treatment. The source is a man in his fifties with urothelial cancer. Both conserved end residues are part of each CDR3. The D gene is left open where the match is weak. Size tells how often a clone was seen (once, few, many) or the class of an expanded clone, and some rows leave it out.

D,V,size,J,DNA,CDR3
NA,TRBV30,once,TRBJ1-1,TGTGCCGGACATCAGGTCCAAATATCCACTGAAGCTTTCTTT,CAGHQVQISTEAFF
NA,TRBV11-2,NA,TRBJ1-6,TGTGCCAGCAGCTACGGACAGAGACATAATTCACCCCTCCACTTT,CASSYGQRHNSPLHF
TRBD1,TRBV7-8,few,TRBJ1-1,TGTGCCAGCAGCTTGACAGGGCCCACTGAAGCTTTCTTT,CASSLTGPTEAFF
NA,TRBV27,few,TRBJ2-5,TGTGCCAGCAGTGGGCCCGGGTGGAGCGGACAGACCCAGTACTTC,CASSGPGWSGQTQYF
NA,TRBV9,NA,TRBJ2-6,TGTGCCAGCAGCGTAGAACAGGTTCCTCGTGGGGCCAACGTCCTGACTTTC,CASSVEQVPRGANVLTF
NA,TRBV5-8,NA,TRBJ1-2,TGTGCCAGCAGCCCCAGGACTCATATGAACTATGGCTACACCTTC,CASSPRTHMNYGYTF
NA,TRBV6-6,NA,TRBJ2-5,TGTGCCAGCAGTTACTCGATTGGTCGGGAGACCCAGTACTTC,CASSYSIGRETQYF
TRBD2,TRBV11-1,NA,TRBJ2-1,TGTGCCAGCAGCTTCTCTCCGGGAGGGCTTGAGCAGTTCTTC,CASSFSPGGLEQFF
NA,TRBV4-1,once,TRBJ2-7,TGCGCCAGCAGCCAAGATATGGGACTCACCAACTCCTACGAGCAGTACTTC,CASSQDMGLTNSYEQYF
NA,TRBV7-2,NA,TRBJ2-3,TGTGCCAGCAGCTTCGGCGGGTTCCTCACAGATACGCAGTATTTT,CASSFGGFLTDTQYF
NA,TRBV14,NA,TRBJ1-6,TGTGCCAGCAGCCAAGAATCCCTTCGGGCCCTCCACTTT,CASSQESLRALHF
TRBD2,TRBV4-1,NA,TRBJ2-5,TGCGCCAGCAGCCAAGCGGAGACTAGCGGGAGTAGAGAGACCCAGTACTTC,CASSQAETSGSRETQYF
NA,TRBV6-6,NA,TRBJ2-3,TGTGCCAGCAGTTACCTCGACAACTTACGGTATACGCAGTATTTT,CASSYLDNLRYTQYF
NA,TRBV7-9,NA,TRBJ2-1,TGTGCCAGCAGCTTAGGGGGAGTAAATGAGCAGTTCTTC,CASSLGGVNEQFF
TRBD1,TRBV5-1,NA,TRBJ2-5,TGCGCCAGCAGCTTGGGGGGAGACAGGGGTCAGACCCAGTACTTC,CASSLGGDRGQTQYF
NA,TRBV6-6,NA,TRBJ1-1,TGTGCCACTCGTGTGAACACTGAAGCTTTCTTT,CATRVNTEAFF
TRBD1,TRBV28,NA,TRBJ1-2,TGTGCCAGCAGTTTACGGACAGGGGCCTATGGCTACACCTTC,CASSLRTGAYGYTF
NA,TRBV28,NA,TRBJ1-2,TGTGCCAGCAGTTTATCAGGGGCGGTCTATGGCTACACCTTC,CASSLSGAVYGYTF
NA,TRBV18,NA,TRBJ1-1,TGTGCCAGCTCCCCACAAGGGGTACAAGTTGAAGCTTTCTTT,CASSPQGVQVEAFF
NA,TRBV6-1,once,TRBJ1-2,TGTGCCAGCAGTGCGTATGGCTACACCTTC,CASSAYGYTF
TRBD1,TRBV6-1,NA,TRBJ2-1,TGTGCCAGCAGCCTAGGGACAGGGGATTACAATGAGCAGTTCTTC,CASSLGTGDYNEQFF
TRBD1,TRBV6-5,NA,TRBJ1-2,TGTGCCAGCAGTGGGACAGGTTATGGCTACACCTTC,CASSGTGYGYTF
NA,TRBV6-1,NA,TRBJ2-5,TGTGCCAGCAGTGGGCGGGGGACCCAGTACTTC,CASSGRGTQYF
TRBD1,TRBV30,NA,TRBJ2-1,TGTGCCTGGAGGGACGACAGGGGCTACAATGAGCAGTTCTTC,CAWRDDRGYNEQFF
NA,TRBV28,NA,TRBJ1-1,TGTGCCAGCAGGTGGGGCACCGAACTCCTAGCTTTCTTT,CASRWGTELLAFF
NA,TRBV29-1,NA,TRBJ1-1,TGCAGCGCCCTCCAGGGGTATACTGAAGCTTTCTTT,CSALQGYTEAFF
NA,TRBV28,NA,TRBJ1-4,TGTGCCAGCAGTTTCCCGGGAATTGCAACTAATGAAAAACTGTTTTTT,CASSFPGIATNEKLFF
TRBD1,TRBV4-2,NA,TRBJ2-5,TGTGCCAGCAGCCCCGGGGACAGCCAAGAGACCCAGTACTTC,CASSPGDSQETQYF
NA,TRBV6-5,NA,TRBJ1-3,TGTGCCAGCAGTCTCCGACCCGGGGAGGACACCATATATTTT,CASSLRPGEDTIYF
NA,TRBV5-7,NA,TRBJ2-7,TGTGCCAGCAGCCCTACTGGGGGGAAGTACACCTACGAGCAGTACTTC,CASSPTGGKYTYEQYF
NA,TRBV28,NA,TRBJ2-5,TGTGCCAGCAGTCTCCCGGGCGGGGACGAAGAGACCCAGTACTTC,CASSLPGGDEETQYF
TRBD1,TRBV7-9,NA,TRBJ2-3,TGTGCCAGCAGCCCTCCAGCGGGGTGGGGACAGGGGGAAGATACGCAGTATTTT,CASSPPAGWGQGEDTQYF
TRBD1,TRBV27,NA,TRBJ1-6,TGTGCCAGCAGGAGGGGGCGCTCCGATAATTCACCCCTCCACTTT,CASRRGRSDNSPLHF
TRBD1,TRBV19,NA,TRBJ2-7,TGTGCCAGTAGTATGGGACAGGGGGCAAACGAGCAGTACTTC,CASSMGQGANEQYF
TRBD1,TRBV19,few,TRBJ1-6,TGTGCCAGTTCGTTCCCGGGACAGATAAATTCACCCCTCCACTTT,CASSFPGQINSPLHF
TRBD2,TRBV19,NA,TRBJ2-2,TGTGCCAGTAGCAGACTAGCGGGAGGACTTACCGGGGAGCTGTTTTTT,CASSRLAGGLTGELFF
TRBD2,TRBV6-5,NA,TRBJ2-3,TGTGCCAGCAGTTACGCGGGAGAGTTAAATACGCAGTATTTT,CASSYAGELNTQYF
NA,TRBV4-1,few,TRBJ1-6,TGCGCCAGCAGCCAAGAATATCCGGGGAGGAGCTCCTATAATTCACCCCTCCACTTT,CASSQEYPGRSSYNSPLHF
NA,TRBV2,NA,TRBJ1-6,TGTGCCAGCAGTGAAAAGAGCTCCTATAATTCACCCCTCCACTTT,CASSEKSSYNSPLHF
NA,TRBV28,NA,TRBJ2-3,TGTGCCAGCAGTTTTCTAGGGGTTAGCACAGATACGCAGTATTTT,CASSFLGVSTDTQYF
TRBD2,TRBV7-6,NA,TRBJ2-5,TGTGCCAGCAGCGCACTAGCGGGAGGAGCGGAGACCCAGTACTTC,CASSALAGGAETQYF